This T cell receptor (beta chain) comes out of a study of vaccination and CD4 T cells after COVID-19. As for the study in general: Post-vaccine sampling followed dose two by a median around 74 days (range 14 to 241). Overlapping peptides of the spike proteins of SARS-CoV-2, HCoV-NL63, HCoV-OC43 and HCoV-229E were used for cell stimulation.

Trimming left V 4 bases short and J 3 bases short, with 18 bases between. The CDR3 totals 16 residues. CDR1 and CDR2 (germline): MNHEY, SVGEGT. As to treatment: approximately 9-day PBMC culture with coronavirus spike peptide pools or control peptides (ViraFEST assay). Each of days 3 and 7 saw half the medium replaced by fresh IL-2 medium. As for this clonotype: Antigen specificity is unknown.

The assay that was used to sequence DNA from cultured CD4+ T cells was the Oncomine TCR Beta short-read assay. TCRdb reprocessed the PCR reads via MiXCR and lists one record per CDR3 protein. This repertoire shows roughly 13,000 distinct CDR3 sequences, around a third found once; its top ten account for 9.5% to 13%. The sequenced material came from CD4+ T cells from blood, cultured in vitro. J is TRBJ2-5 and V is TRBV6-2 or TRBV6-3, with D possibly TRBD2 on 6 matching bases. This clonotype was obtained from a human donor who had recovered from COVID-19. CDR3 nucleotides: TGTGCCAGCAGTTTCCCGGCCGTAGCGGCAGAAGAGACCCAGTACTTC. This encodes CASSFPAVAAEETQYF.